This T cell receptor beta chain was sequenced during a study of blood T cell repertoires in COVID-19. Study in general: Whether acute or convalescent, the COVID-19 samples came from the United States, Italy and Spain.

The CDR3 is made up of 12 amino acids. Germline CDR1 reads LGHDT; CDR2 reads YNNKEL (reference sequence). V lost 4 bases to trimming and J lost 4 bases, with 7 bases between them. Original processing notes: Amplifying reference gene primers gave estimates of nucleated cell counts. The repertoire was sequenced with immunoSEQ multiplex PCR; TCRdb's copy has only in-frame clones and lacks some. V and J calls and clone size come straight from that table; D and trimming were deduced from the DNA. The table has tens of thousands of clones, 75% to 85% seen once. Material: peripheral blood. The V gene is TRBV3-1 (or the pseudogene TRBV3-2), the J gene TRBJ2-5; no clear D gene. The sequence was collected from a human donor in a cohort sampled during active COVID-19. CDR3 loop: CASSLARETQYF. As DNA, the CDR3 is TGTGCCAGCAGCCTAGCCCGAGAGACCCAGTACTTC.